A selection of T cell receptor beta chains follows, all from one sample in a study of human T cells and chemical hapten exposure. TCRdb called the RACE reads again in MiXCR, with one record for every CDR3 protein. The sample shows about 170,000 distinct CDR3 sequences, roughly a quarter of them seen only once. The sequencing used whole blood, collected in connection with sensitization to the hapten diphenylcyclopropenone (DPC). These receptors were taken from a woman between 18 and 29 years old with alopecia areata. Some clones in this sample may be carry-over from other donors' samples. The CDR3 runs from the conserved cysteine through the conserved F or W. A D gene is named only where the DNA matches it firmly. The listing skips clone size in some rows; elsewhere it reads once, few, many or a size class.

clone size,V gene,J gene,D gene,CDR3 protein,CDR3 DNA
few,TRBV25-1,TRBJ2-3,TRBD2,CASSEKVVAGGGTDTQYF,TGTGCCAGCAGTGAGAAGGTCGTAGCGGGCGGGGGCACAGATACGCAGTATTTT
NA,TRBV11-2,TRBJ2-2,NA,CASSPPIRPNTGELFF,TGTGCCAGCAGCCCACCGATTAGGCCGAACACCGGGGAGCTGTTTTTT
NA,TRBV9,TRBJ2-3,NA,CASSAGWGRDTQYF,TGTGCCAGCTCGGCGGGGTGGGGGAGAGATACGCAGTATTTT
NA,TRBV5-1,TRBJ2-2,NA,CASSLADQGRTGELFF,TGCGCCAGCAGCTTGGCCGACCAGGGTAGGACCGGGGAGCTGTTTTTT
few,TRBV4-2,TRBJ1-1,NA,CASSQDPGRGNTEAFF,TGTGCCAGCAGCCAAGATCCTGGGCGGGGGAACACTGAAGCTTTCTTT
once,TRBV24-1,TRBJ1-1,NA,CATSGGSTEAFF,TGTGCCACCAGCGGGGGATCCACTGAAGCTTTCTTT
NA,TRBV9,TRBJ1-1,NA,CASSVDQGNTEAFF,TGTGCCAGCAGCGTAGATCAGGGGAACACTGAAGCTTTCTTT
few,TRBV7-9,TRBJ2-4,NA,CASSLRAQGIAKNIQYF,TGTGCCAGCAGCTTAAGGGCGCAGGGGATAGCCAAAAACATTCAGTACTTC
NA,TRBV7-2,TRBJ2-3,NA,CASSHGPDTQYF,TGTGCCAGCAGCCACGGGCCAGATACGCAGTATTTT
NA,TRBV7-9,TRBJ1-3,NA,CASSDYAPGDRSGNTIYF,TGTGCCAGCAGCGATTATGCCCCGGGGGACCGCTCTGGAAACACCATATATTTT
NA,TRBV4-1,TRBJ1-5,NA,CASSQFGGGAGQPQHF,TGCGCCAGCAGCCAATTTGGCGGAGGGGCCGGTCAGCCCCAGCATTTT
once,TRBV4-3,TRBJ2-7,TRBD2,CASSPTSGSLSEQYF,TGCGCCAGCAGCCCAACTAGCGGTTCCCTCTCCGAGCAGTACTTC
few,TRBV20-1,TRBJ1-5,TRBD1,CSARQGAEQPQHF,TGCAGTGCCAGACAGGGGGCCGAGCAGCCCCAGCATTTT
many,TRBV29-1,TRBJ2-3,NA,CSVESPPVDTQYF,TGCAGCGTTGAATCCCCCCCGGTGGATACGCAGTATTTT
NA,TRBV9,TRBJ2-1,NA,CASSFTLGDNEQFF,TGTGCCAGCAGCTTCACATTAGGAGACAATGAGCAGTTCTTC
few,TRBV3-1,TRBJ1-5,TRBD1,CASSQIPGGQPQHF,TGTGCCAGCAGCCAAATCCCAGGGGGCCAGCCCCAGCATTTT
NA,TRBV4-2,TRBJ2-7,TRBD1,CASSQHVTGQYEQYF,TGTGCCAGCAGCCAACATGTGACAGGGCAGTACGAGCAGTACTTC
NA,TRBV11-2,TRBJ2-3,NA,CASSLSGGDGDTQYF,TGTGCCAGCAGCTTATCTGGAGGGGATGGGGATACGCAGTATTTT
many,TRBV29-1,TRBJ2-2,NA,CSVEPENTGELFF,TGCAGCGTTGAACCCGAGAACACCGGGGAGCTGTTTTTT
many,TRBV29-1,TRBJ1-2,NA,CSVDERGRAGYGYTF,TGCAGCGTTGATGAGCGAGGCAGGGCCGGGTATGGCTACACCTTC
NA,TRBV7-2,TRBJ2-4,NA,CARSLISGASDIQYF,TGTGCCAGAAGCTTAATTTCGGGGGCCTCGGACATTCAGTACTTC
NA,TRBV7-9,TRBJ1-6,NA,CASSVQSSPLHF,TGTGCCAGCAGCGTACAGAGTTCACCCCTCCACTTT